These 6 T cell receptor beta chains were all obtained from the same sample, sequenced in a study of CD8 T cells in Susac syndrome (dated by TCRdb to the late 2010s). Library creation used the immunoSEQ multiplex PCR assay. RNA was extracted using the RNeasy kit, and roughly 0.5 to 1 microgram was reverse transcribed with random hexamers. Using fastp at Q25 and MiXCR, TCRdb reprocessed the public reads and kept productive beta chains. Every entry covers one CDR3 protein and lists the most common genes and DNA from its rows. Here the sample has 150,000 to 200,000 distinct CDR3 sequences; roughly 94% occur a single time. The top ten clonotypes cover roughly 0.08% of the sample. Sequencing was done on a sample of CD4+ T cells from PBMCs. These receptors originate from a human donor in good health.

The chain has TRBV25-1 and TRBJ2-6; D unclear. The CDR3 covers 16 residues. Trimming removed 3 bases from V and 2 bases from J, with 11 bases in between. Looked up from germline, CDR1 is MGHDK and CDR2 is SYGVNS. The CDR3 spells CASSDFKAAGANVLTF. DNA for the CDR3: TGTGCCAGCAGTGATTTTAAGGCAGCTGGGGCCAACGTCCTGACTTTC.

V and J are TRBV18 and TRBJ2-7, with 7 nucleotides matching TRBD1. This CDR3 has 16 amino acids. The germline V gene has CDR1 KGHSH and CDR2 LQKENI. Trimming removed 4 bases from V and 5 bases from J; junction bases left unmatched: 14. The CDR3 region is CASSRSGRQGQNEQYF. The CDR3 DNA sequence: TGTGCCAGCTCACGATCGGGGAGACAGGGACAAAACGAGCAGTACTTC.

V and J are TRBV4-1 and TRBJ1-2, with TRBD1 matching 8 bases. V shed 3 bases, J shed 5 bases, and the junction held 11 bases outside the gene matches. Germline assignment: CDR1 MGHRA and CDR2 YSYEKL. The CDR3 is 16 residues long. The CDR3 sequence is CASSHVLRGPVYGYTF. The CDR3 DNA sequence: TGCGCCAGCAGCCACGTCCTCAGGGGGCCAGTTTATGGCTACACCTTC.

The chain combines TRBV29-1 with TRBJ1-1, with 7 bases fitting TRBD1. CDR3 size: 13 residues. Germline trimming cut 7 bases from V and 0 bases from J; bases unmatched to any gene: 5. Germline lookup yields CDR1 SQVTM and CDR2 ANQGSEA. In nucleotides, the CDR3 is TGCAGCGGAGAGGACAGGATGAACACTGAAGCTTTCTTT. This translates into CSGEDRMNTEAFF.

The genes are TRBV7-2 and TRBJ1-6; TRBD1 aligns across 7 bases. Trimming cost V 3 bases and J 6 bases; bases outside gene matches: 8. CDR3 length equals 16 residues. CDR1 SGHTA and CDR2 FQGNSA come from the germline V gene. The CDR3, as DNA: TGTGCCAGCAGCTTCCACAGGGGAGGGACTAATTCACCCCTCCACTTT. This sequence encodes CASSFHRGGTNSPLHF.

This clonotype appeared once. The J gene is TRBJ1-4, the V gene TRBV19; weak D call: TRBD1 (5 bases). This CDR3 comprises 13 residues. CDR1 and CDR2 (germline): LNHDA, SQIVND (reference sequence). Trimming took off 3 bases at V and 6 bases at J, with 8 bases between the two ends. The CDR3 sequence: CASSMGTHEKLFF. CDR3 bases: TGTGCCAGTAGTATGGGGACCCATGAAAAACTGTTTTTT.